Shown below are 7 T cell receptor beta chains from a single sample sequenced in a study of blood T cell repertoires in COVID-19. Sequencing used immunoSEQ multiplex PCR; TCRdb keeps in-frame clones, though not all of them. Of 130,000 or so clones in the sample, about 88% were seen once. Sequenced material: peripheral blood. The origin of the receptors is a woman older than 75 with acute or convalescent COVID-19.

In this sample, this clone turned up once. The chain recombines TRBV27 with TRBJ1-2, with TRBD1 identical over 10 bases. Germline trimming cut 8 bases from V and 2 bases from J; bases unmatched to any gene: 8. The CDR3 spans 15 residues. From germline, CDR1 is MNHEY and CDR2 SMNVEV (reference sequence). The CDR3 is CASSPGGQGNYGYTF. CDR3 DNA: TGTGCCAGCTCCCCAGGGGGACAGGGGAACTATGGCTACACCTTC.

This clone was picked up one time. The chain links TRBV24-1 to TRBJ1-5; unclear D gene. V lost 0 bases, J lost 1 base, and 3 bases lay in between. This CDR3 region has 14 residues. CDR1 and CDR2 (germline): KGHDR, SFDVKD. The CDR3 bases are TGTGCCACCAGTGATTTGTCGAGCAATCAGCCCCAGCATTTT. As protein: CATSDLSSNQPQHF.

This clone was seen only a few times. The chain recombines TRBV7-8 with TRBJ1-1; 10 bases align to TRBD1. This CDR3 is 14 amino acids long. The V gene end was trimmed by 5 bases and the J gene end by 5 bases; junction bases not matched to a gene: 5. Germline lookup yields CDR1 SGHVS and CDR2 FQNEAQ. The CDR3 loop reads CASSGRDRGTEAFF. The CDR3 DNA follows: TGTGCCAGCAGCGGTCGGGACAGGGGAACTGAAGCTTTCTTT.

The chain combines TRBV11-2 with TRBJ2-7; tentatively, D is TRBD2 (5 bases). V lost 5 bases and J 10 bases, leaving 12 bases between the germline ends. This CDR3 comprises 11 residues. Germline lookup yields CDR1 SGHAT and CDR2 FQNNGV. In DNA, the CDR3 is TGTGCCAGCAGCACCCGGACGGGACAGTACTTC. Amino acid sequence: CASSTRTGQYF. The full variable domain, completed using reference TRBV11-2 and TRBJ2-7, is EAGVAQSPRYKIIEKRQSVAFWCNPISGHATLYWYQQILGQGPKLLIQFQNNGVVDDSQLPKDRFSAERLKGVDSTLKIQPAKLEDSAVYLCASSTRTGQYFGPGTRLTVT.

The rearrangement joins TRBV7-9 to TRBJ1-2; 7 bases line up with TRBD1. CDR1 and CDR2 (germline): SEHNR, FQNEAQ (reference sequence). This CDR3 is built from 15 residues. After removal of 0 bases from V and 3 bases from J, the junction contained 4 bases not matched to a gene. DNA for the CDR3: TGTGCCAGCAGCTTAGCGACAGGGTATCACTATGGCTACACCTTC. Residues: CASSLATGYHYGYTF.

The chain employs TRBV19 and TRBJ2-5, with 7 bases aligning to TRBD1. Trimming cost V 4 bases and J 5 bases; bases outside gene matches: 7. Germline V CDR1 and CDR2: LNHDA, SQIVND (reference sequence). This CDR3 spans 14 amino acids. Here the CDR3 reads CASSTTGLGETQYF. The CDR3 coding sequence is TGTGCCAGTAGTACGACAGGGTTAGGGGAGACCCAGTACTTC. The full variable domain, with the rest looked up from reference TRBV19 and TRBJ2-5, is DGGITQSPKYLFRKEGQNVTLSCEQNLNHDAMYWYRQDPGQGLRLIYYSQIVNDFQKGDIAEGYSVSREKKESFPLTVTSAQKNPTAFYLCASSTTGLGETQYFGPGTRLLVL.

The chain has TRBV7-9 and TRBJ2-3, with TRBD2 matching over 10 bases. The germline CDR1 and CDR2 sequences are SEHNR and FQNEAQ (reference sequence). This CDR3 contains 17 residues. V was pared by 1 base and J by 1 base, with 5 bases of the junction left unmatched. The CDR3 is CASSLGASGGRTDTQYF. The CDR3 bases are TGTGCCAGCAGCTTAGGGGCTAGCGGGGGTCGCACAGATACGCAGTATTTT.